A selection of T cell receptor beta chains follows, all from one sample in a study of shared clonotypes between healthy human individuals. Generated by immunoSEQ multiplex PCR, the TCRdb table keeps only in-frame clones and is missing some. Of approximately 710,000 clones detected, around 90% appear once; the ten largest clones hold roughly 36%. Material for sequencing was memory CD8+ T cells from PBMCs. All receptors derive from a man between 18 and 29 years old in good health. Some clones in this sample may be carry-over from other donors' samples. Both conserved end residues are part of each CDR3. The D gene is left open where the match is weak. Size is omitted from some rows. Given values are once, few, many or a class for expanded clones.

J gene | D gene | V gene | clone size | CDR3 DNA | CDR3 protein
TRBJ1-1 | NA | TRBV28 | NA | TGTGCCAGCAGTTTGTGGAGAGTCACTGAAGCTTTCTTT | CASSLWRVTEAFF
TRBJ1-1 | NA | TRBV7-3 | NA | TGTGCCAGCAGCACCTCAGGGATGAACACTGAAGCTTTCTTT | CASSTSGMNTEAFF
TRBJ2-5 | NA | TRBV28 | NA | TGTGCCAGCAGAGAACTTCAGGGTAGAGAGACCCAGTACTTC | CASRELQGRETQYF
TRBJ1-1 | NA | TRBV5-6 | NA | TGTGCCAGCAGCTATGGGTTGCCGAACACTGAAGCTTTCTTT | CASSYGLPNTEAFF
TRBJ2-5 | TRBD1 | TRBV25-1 | NA | TGTGCCAGCCACCCCCGGGACAGTCCTCAGCAGTACTTC | CASHPRDSPQQYF
TRBJ2-7 | NA | TRBV28 | NA | TGTGCCACCCGGGGGCGGGGCTTATCCTACGAGCAGTACTTC | CATRGRGLSYEQYF
TRBJ1-5 | NA | TRBV14 | NA | TGTGCCAGCAGCCAAGCGGGGACCCGAGGGCCCCAGCATTTT | CASSQAGTRGPQHF
TRBJ2-3 | NA | TRBV18 | NA | TGTGCCAGCTCACCATCTGAGGGAGAGACCACAGATACGCAGTATTTT | CASSPSEGETTDTQYF
TRBJ2-1 | TRBD2 | TRBV5-1 | NA | TGCGCCAGCAGCTTGGTTGGGGCGGGAGGGCCGAGCAATGAGCAGTTCTTC | CASSLVGAGGPSNEQFF
TRBJ1-4 | NA | TRBV27 | NA | TGTGCCAGCAGTTTATCGGGTGAAAAACTGTTTTTT | CASSLSGEKLFF
TRBJ2-2 | NA | TRBV12-5 | NA | TGTGCTAGTGGTTTGGTCAACGAGTACACCGGGGAGCTGTTTTTT | CASGLVNEYTGELFF
TRBJ2-7 | TRBD1 | TRBV27 | NA | TGTGCCAGCAGAGATATAGGGACAGGGGATCACGAGCAGTACTTC | CASRDIGTGDHEQYF
TRBJ2-1 | NA | TRBV7-3 | NA | TGTGCCAGCAGCCCCGGGCTGTTTAGCTCCTACAATGAGCAGTTCTTC | CASSPGLFSSYNEQFF
TRBJ2-3 | NA | TRBV11-2 | once | TGTGCCAGCAGCTTAGGGTCGGCCCTCGGCACAGATACGCAGTATTTT | CASSLGSALGTDTQYF
TRBJ2-7 | NA | TRBV6-5 | NA | TGTGCCAGCAGCTCACGTATCGGCTCCTACGAGCAGTACTTC | CASSSRIGSYEQYF
TRBJ2-7 | TRBD2 | TRBV14 | NA | TGTGCCAGCAGCCAAGTCGCGGGAGCAACCTACGAGCAGTACTTC | CASSQVAGATYEQYF
TRBJ2-7 | NA | TRBV27 | once | TGTGCCAGCAGTTTGGGGCAACTTGGATACGAGCAGTACTTC | CASSLGQLGYEQYF
TRBJ2-7 | NA | TRBV9 | NA | TGTGCCAGCAGCCCCAAGCAGTGGGGATACGAGCAGTACTTC | CASSPKQWGYEQYF
TRBJ2-7 | NA | TRBV6-6 | NA | TGTGCCAGCAGTTACCCTCCTACGGCACCACCAGCCGAGCAGTACTTC | CASSYPPTAPPAEQYF
TRBJ2-2 | NA | TRBV7-9 | NA | TGTGCCAGCTTGAGCAGCACCGGGGAGCTGTTTTTT | CASLSSTGELFF
TRBJ2-3 | TRBD2 | TRBV11-2 | NA | TGTGCCAGCAGCTTAGATCGTCGATTGTGGCGGGAGGAAGGTACAGATACGCAGTATTTT | CASSLDRRLWREEGTDTQYF
TRBJ2-5 | TRBD2 | TRBV7-6 | NA | TGTGCCAGCAGCCACGGGGCGGGGGGAGTCCAAGAGACCCAGTACTTC | CASSHGAGGVQETQYF
TRBJ2-7 | NA | TRBV6-5 | NA | TGTGCCAGCAGTGAAGGGGACTGGGCCTACGAGCAGTACTTC | CASSEGDWAYEQYF
TRBJ1-2 | TRBD1 | TRBV14 | NA | TGTGCCAGCAGCCGGACAGGGGACGGCTATGGCTACACCTTC | CASSRTGDGYGYTF
TRBJ1-3 | NA | TRBV30 | NA | TGTGCCTGGAACCACAGGACCTGGGGAAACACCATATATTTT | CAWNHRTWGNTIYF
TRBJ1-2 | NA | TRBV29-1 | NA | TGCAGCGCTTGGGCGGGGATGGTCTATGGCTACACCTTC | CSAWAGMVYGYTF
TRBJ2-3 | NA | TRBV4-1 | NA | TGCGCCAGCAGCCAAGGACTCGGCGGGCTCCGGGATACGCAGTATTTT | CASSQGLGGLRDTQYF
TRBJ1-2 | NA | TRBV11-2 | few | TGTGCCAGCAGCCCCTGGCAGGAGAACTATGGCTACACCTTC | CASSPWQENYGYTF
TRBJ2-7 | NA | TRBV14 | NA | TGTGCCAGCAGCCAAATCGAAGGGACGGGCACCTACGAGCAGTACTTC | CASSQIEGTGTYEQYF
TRBJ2-1 | TRBD2 | TRBV7-2 | NA | TGTGCCAGCAGCTTAGGGCCTAGCGGGAGGGTAGGCAATGAGCAGTTCTTC | CASSLGPSGRVGNEQFF
TRBJ2-1 | NA | TRBV29-1 | NA | TGCAGCGTTGAAGGGCTAGCAGGGTACAATGAGCAGTTCTTC | CSVEGLAGYNEQFF
TRBJ2-1 | NA | TRBV9 | NA | TGTGCCAGCAGCGTAGCCTCCTACATCTCCGAGTACAATGAGCAGTTCTTC | CASSVASYISEYNEQFF
TRBJ1-1 | TRBD1 | TRBV6-5 | NA | TGTGCCAGCAGCCACACAGGGGTTGAAGCTTTCTTT | CASSHTGVEAFF
TRBJ1-1 | NA | TRBV6-6 | NA | TGTGCCAGCAAGACAGAACCGAACACTGAAGCTTTCTTT | CASKTEPNTEAFF
TRBJ2-3 | NA | TRBV6-5 | NA | TGTGCCAGCAGTTACTCGACCGGAGATACGCAGTATTTT | CASSYSTGDTQYF
TRBJ2-7 | NA | TRBV28 | NA | TGTGCCAGCAGTCTTACCCCGGACGGCTCCTACGAGCAGTACTTC | CASSLTPDGSYEQYF
TRBJ1-5 | NA | TRBV6-6 | once | TGTGCCAGCAGTTACGGGGGTGGTCAGCCCCAGCATTTT | CASSYGGGQPQHF
TRBJ2-3 | TRBD1 | TRBV9 | once | TGTGCCAGCAGCGCTGACAGGGCCAGTTCAGATACGCAGTATTTT | CASSADRASSDTQYF
TRBJ2-7 | TRBD2 | TRBV4-2 | many | TGTGCCAGCAGCCAGTCAGCGGGAGACACCTACGAGCAGTACTTC | CASSQSAGDTYEQYF
TRBJ1-5 | NA | TRBV28 | NA | TGTGACTCGCGAGGGGCGGGTCAGCCCCAGCATTTT | CDSRGAGQPQHF
TRBJ2-3 | TRBD1 | TRBV11-3 | NA | TGTGCCAGCAGCTCCGGACAGGGAGAAGATACGCAGTATTTT | CASSSGQGEDTQYF
TRBJ1-2 | NA | TRBV7-9 | NA | TGTGCCAGCAGCTTCGCCGGGAACTATGGCTACACCTTC | CASSFAGNYGYTF
TRBJ2-3 | TRBD2 | TRBV28 | NA | TGTGCCAGCACCCCGAGACTAGCGGGACTGACAGATACGCAGTATTTT | CASTPRLAGLTDTQYF
TRBJ2-4 | TRBD1 | TRBV19 | NA | TGTGCCAGTAGTACCCCCGAGGAGCGGACAGGCAACAAAAACATTCAGTACTTC | CASSTPEERTGNKNIQYF
TRBJ2-7 | TRBD1 | TRBV5-4 | few | TGTGCCAGCAGCGATGGACAGGGCCCCTACGAGCAGTACTTC | CASSDGQGPYEQYF
TRBJ2-5 | NA | TRBV7-9 | NA | TGTGCCAGCAGCTTATTAAATACTGGGCAGCGTTACCAAGAGACCCAGTACTTC | CASSLLNTGQRYQETQYF
TRBJ2-3 | NA | TRBV4-2 | NA | TGTGCCAGCAGCCAAGATTGGCAGGGTTTTACCGATACGCAGTATTTT | CASSQDWQGFTDTQYF
TRBJ2-7 | TRBD2 | TRBV2 | once | TGTGCCAGCGGTAGCGGGAGGGCCCCTACCTACGAGCAGTACTTC | CASGSGRAPTYEQYF
TRBJ2-5 | NA | TRBV19 | once | TGTGCCAGTAGTATTGAGGGAGGAGAGACCCAGTACTTC | CASSIEGGETQYF